Following are 25 T cell receptor beta chains from one sample sequenced in a study of T cells in women clearing cervical HPV infection. Using immunoSEQ multiplex PCR, the repertoire was profiled, and TCRdb retains in-frame clones only, with some absent. The sample features around 28,000 clones, with 2.5% to 3.5% in its top ten. Sequencing was carried out using blood buffy coat. Every receptor here comes from a woman aged 18-70 years with a cervical HPV16 infection that either progressed to CIN3+ or cleared (not recorded which).

Remarks on this clone: The read finishes 3 residues shy of the CDR3 end, and the germline J gene is used to complete it. This chain connects TRBV10-3 to TRBJ1-4; TRBD1 aligns across 9 bases. Germline CDR1 ENHRY, CDR2 SYGVKD. CDR3 length: 21 residues. CDR3 in amino acids: CAISESRVGQGASSYNSPLFF. The CDR3 bases that were read are TGTGCCATCAGTGAGTCGAGGGTGGGACAGGGCGCCAGCTCCTATAATTCACCA.

Of note for this clone: The read is 3 residues too short to cover the CDR3 end, so that end is filled in from the germline J gene. The chain couples TRBV5-1 to TRBJ2-3, with D perhaps TRBD2 (5 bases). The CDR3 runs to 13 residues. In germline, CDR1 is SGHRS, CDR2 YFSETQ. The chain's CDR3 is CASSSSSGETQYF. CDR3 bases read: TGCGCCAGCAGTTCTTCCAGCGGAGAGACG.

With regard to this clone: The CDR3 goes on 3 residues after the read ends, and that part is filled in from the germline J gene. V gene TRBV10-3 combines with J gene TRBJ1-1; D is ambiguous. Germline CDR1 is ENHRY and CDR2 is SYGVKD. V shed 5 bases and J shed 3 bases, with 10 bases lying between them. The length of the CDR3 is 13 residues. The CDR3 spells CAISLAVDTEAFF. Incomplete CDR3 DNA: TGTGCCATCAGTTTGGCGGTCGACACTGAA.

As for this clone: The read comes to an end 3 residues before the CDR3 does, leaving the germline J gene to fill in the end. V usage is TRBV5-8 and J usage is TRBJ1-2; D perhaps matches TRBD1 (6 bases). In germline, CDR1 is SGHTS, CDR2 YDEGEE. The CDR3 sequence is 13 residues long. CDR3 bases read: TGTGCCAGCAGTCGTCGACAGGCGGAGGGC. This gives the protein CASSRRQAEG. The complete CDR3 sequence is CASSRRQAEGYTF.

With regard to this clone: The CDR3 goes on 3 residues after the read ends, and that part is filled in from the germline J gene. The chain employs TRBV20-1 and TRBJ2-3, with D uncertain. The length of the CDR3 is 12 residues. Germline V gene data show CDR1 as DFQATT and CDR2 as SNEGSKA (reference sequence). Incomplete CDR3 DNA: TGCAGTGCTAGACCATCCTCCGGGACG. Protein: CSARPSSGT. The full CDR3 protein reads CSARPSSGTQYF.

On this clone: The CDR3 goes on 3 residues after the read ends, and that part is filled in from the germline J gene. This sequence joins TRBV5-1 and TRBJ2-1; TRBD2 matches 10 bases. V lost 0 bases and J lost 7; bases outside the gene matches: 7. Germline CDR1 SGHRS, CDR2 YFSETQ. The CDR3 runs to 16 residues. The sequenced CDR3 bases are TGCGCCAGCAGCTTGGCAGCGGGGGGGCCTTGGAATGAG. It specifies CASSLAAGGPWNE. The whole CDR3 reads CASSLAAGGPWNEQFF.

Details on this clone: The read terminates 3 residues ahead of where the CDR3 ends, so the germline J gene completes it. The chain is built from TRBV6-2 or TRBV6-3 and TRBJ2-7, with TRBD1 matching 9 bases. Trimming removed 0 bases from V and 1 base from J; junction bases left unmatched: 4. The CDR3 is made up of 16 amino acids. From germline, CDR1 is MNHEY and CDR2 SVGEGT. CDR3 amino acids: CASSYSRQGGSYEQYF. The sequenced part of the CDR3 DNA is TGTGCCAGCAGTTACTCTCGACAGGGGGGATCCTACGAG.

The CDR3 loop is CSARRAQETQYF. CDR3 DNA (partial): TGCAGTGCTAGAAGGGCTCAAGAGACC. The chain uses TRBV20-1 and TRBJ2-5; D call uncertain. The CDR3 end falls 3 residues outside the read, so it is completed with the germline J gene. There are 12 residues in the CDR3. V was trimmed by 2 bases and J by 2 bases, leaving 6 bases between them. Germline CDR1 DFQATT, CDR2 SNEGSKA (reference sequence).

Notes on this clone: Read coverage stops 3 residues before the CDR3 terminus; the germline J gene supplies the remainder. This rearrangement joins TRBV11-1 to TRBJ2-5, with 9 bases identical to TRBD1. This CDR3 is built from 14 residues. Germline assignment: CDR1 SGHAT and CDR2 FQDESV (reference sequence). V was clipped by 5 bases and J by 1 base; unmatched bases: 2. The DNA read from the CDR3 is TGTGCCAGCAGCCAACAGGGGGCCCAAGAGACC. The encoded protein is CASSQQGAQET. The complete CDR3 sequence is CASSQQGAQETQYF.

Remarks on this clone: The DNA ends 3 residues before the CDR3 does, and the rest of the CDR3 is filled in from the germline J gene. The chain recombines TRBV6-2 or TRBV6-3 with TRBJ1-2; a possible D gene is TRBD1 (6 bases). The CDR3 has 13 amino acids. Germline lookup yields CDR1 MNHEY and CDR2 SVGEGT. Trimming pared 5 bases from V and 4 bases from J, leaving 11 bases between. CDR3 sequence reads: CASSTGLAYGYTF. The sequenced part of the CDR3 DNA is TGTGCCAGCAGTACAGGGCTTGCCTATGGC.

Regarding this clone: Read coverage stops 3 residues before the CDR3 terminus; the germline J gene supplies the remainder. The gene calls are TRBV5-1 and TRBJ2-1, with 11 bases that match TRBD2. V lost 4 bases to trimming and J lost 2 bases; unmatched junction nucleotides: 2. The germline V gene has CDR1 SGHRS and CDR2 YFSETQ. There are 15 residues in the CDR3. Here the CDR3 reads CASSVSGGAYNEQFF. The sequenced part of the CDR3 DNA is TGCGCCAGCAGCGTTAGCGGGGGGGCCTACAATGAG.

Regarding this clone: The sequence runs out 3 residues before the end of the CDR3; the remainder is reconstructed from the germline J gene. The rearrangement links TRBV19 to TRBJ1-1, with 7 bases fitting TRBD1. There are 16 residues in the CDR3. Germline CDR1 LNHDA, CDR2 SQIVND (reference sequence). J gave up 1 base and V 5 bases, and 10 bases lay outside the gene matches. CDR3 DNA, as far as it was read: TGTGCCAGTAGTCCTGCTCAGGACAGGCCGAACACTGAA. Protein sequence: CASSPAQDRPNTE. The complete CDR3 protein is CASSPAQDRPNTEAFF.

Comments on this clone: The CDR3 end lies 3 residues beyond the end of the read and is filled in from the germline J gene. The chain combines TRBV10-3 with TRBJ1-2; 8 positions match TRBD1. J was trimmed by 0 bases and V by 6 bases; bases with no gene match: 6. Germline V lookup: CDR1 ENHRY, CDR2 SYGVKD. CDR3 length equals 15 residues. This chain's CDR3 is CAIRRQGRTNYGYTF. The CDR3 DNA, read in part, is TGTGCCATCAGGAGACAGGGGCGGACTAACTATGGC.

About this clone itself: The read terminates 3 residues before the CDR3 end, so the remaining end is supplied by the germline J gene. The chain links TRBV12-5 to TRBJ2-3; D could derive from TRBD1 or TRBD2 (5 bases each). This CDR3 has 18 amino acids. V shed 2 bases and J shed 2 bases, with 20 bases lying between them. Germline CDR1 is LGHNT and CDR2 is FRNRAP. The CDR3 loop reads CASGLSLSSEGPTDTQYF. Incomplete CDR3 DNA: TGTGCTAGTGGTTTGTCTCTTTCCAGCGAGGGGCCCACAGATACG.

Comment on this clone: The CDR3 is cut off 3 residues early in the read; its end comes from the germline J gene. The rearrangement uses TRBV20-1 and TRBJ1-2; a weak D match, TRBD1 (6 bases). CDR1 DFQATT and CDR2 SNEGSKA come from the germline V gene (reference sequence). V was shortened by 6 bases and J by 1 base, with 18 bases between the two germline ends. The CDR3 is made up of 15 amino acids. CDR3 loop: CSAPRQDRFNYGYTF. The covered CDR3 bases are TGCAGTGCCCCCCGACAGGATAGATTTAACTATGGC.

Remarks on this clone: The read stops 3 residues short of the end of the CDR3; the missing end is completed from the germline J gene. The V gene is TRBV2, the J gene TRBJ2-2, with 9 bases fitting TRBD1. This CDR3 region has 15 residues. CDR1 and CDR2 from the germline V gene are SNHLY and FYNNEI. The CDR3 loop reads CASSEGTGTNEKLFF. The CDR3 DNA, read in part, is TGTGCCAGCAGTGAGGGGACAGGGACTAATGAAAAG.

A note on this clone: The CDR3 is cut off 3 residues early in the read; its end comes from the germline J gene. The chain joins TRBV7-3 to TRBJ2-3; D call uncertain. The CDR3 is 13 residues long. Germline-derived CDR1 and CDR2 are SGHTA and FQGTGA. The CDR3 loop is CASSLTRQETQYF. The sequenced CDR3 bases are TGTGCCAGCAGCTTAACGCGGCAAGAGACG.

A word on this clone: The sequence runs out 3 residues before the end of the CDR3; the remainder is reconstructed from the germline J gene. This chain links TRBV5-1 with TRBJ2-7, with D uncertain. The germline CDR1 and CDR2 sequences are SGHRS and YFSETQ. There are 13 residues in the CDR3. V was shortened by 4 bases and J by 3 bases, with 11 bases between the two germline ends. The CDR3: CASSLDTFYEQYF. The part of the CDR3 DNA that was read is TGCGCCAGCAGCCTTGACACTTTCTACGAG.

A word on this clone: Coverage ceases 3 residues before the CDR3 finishes, and the germline J gene fills in the end. The genes are TRBV10-1 and TRBJ1-3; 7 bases fit TRBD1. Losses at the gene ends were 3 bases for V and 0 bases for J; bases not matched to a gene: 8. CDR1 and CDR2 from the germline V gene are WNHNN and SYGVQD (reference sequence). The CDR3 covers 17 residues. The CDR3 DNA, read in part, is TGCGCCAGCAGTGACCTGGGACAGACTTACTCTGGAAACACC. This sequence encodes CASSDLGQTYSGNT. The CDR3 as a whole reads CASSDLGQTYSGNTIYF.

As for this clone: The CDR3 is cut off 3 residues early in the read; its end comes from the germline J gene. This sequence joins TRBV29-1 and TRBJ1-2; 7 positions match TRBD1. CDR1 SQVTM and CDR2 ANQGSEA come from the germline V gene. Trimming cost V 5 bases and J 5 bases; bases outside gene matches: 11. The CDR3 spans 14 residues. CDR3 region: CSVTTSTGAYGYTF. CDR3 DNA, as far as it was read: TGCAGCGTTACAACATCCACAGGGGCATATGGC.

CDR3 protein: CASSLVSETQYF. The CDR3 DNA, read in part, is TGTGCCAGCAGCTTAGTCTCAGAGACC. The gene calls are TRBV11-2 and TRBJ2-5; D remains unclear. With the read ending 3 residues before the CDR3 end, the germline J gene is used to fill in that end. The V gene's germline CDR1 is SGHAT and CDR2 FQNNGV. The CDR3 length is 12 residues. V shed 1 base and J shed 4 bases, with 4 bases lying between them.

Details on this clone: The read is 3 residues too short to cover the CDR3 end, so that end is filled in from the germline J gene. The chain recombines TRBV5-4 with TRBJ2-3, with 8 bases fitting TRBD1. This CDR3 comprises 15 residues. V was clipped by 2 bases and J by 6 bases; unmatched bases: 8. Per germline, CDR1 SGHNT and CDR2 YYREEE (reference sequence). The CDR3 DNA, read in part, is TGTGCCAGCAGCTTAAGGGGCAGGGGGCCTGATACG. This sequence encodes CASSLRGRGPDT. In full, the CDR3 reads CASSLRGRGPDTQYF.

Comment on this clone: The CDR3 end is not reached by the read, which stops 3 residues before it; the germline J gene fills it in. This chain connects TRBV7-8 to TRBJ1-5; tentative D call: TRBD1 (6 bases). Germline V lookup: CDR1 SGHVS, CDR2 FQNEAQ. The CDR3 covers 14 residues. With 5 bases removed from V and 4 bases from J, the gap between germline ends came to 12 bases. The covered CDR3 bases are TGTGCCAGCAGCCTCCAGACAGGTAATCAGCCC. It encodes CASSLQTGNQP. The full CDR3 is CASSLQTGNQPQHF.

For this clone: The CDR3 is cut off 3 residues early in the read; its end comes from the germline J gene. V is TRBV4-1 and J is TRBJ2-3, with TRBD2 identical over 7 bases. The CDR3 consists of 16 residues. After removal of 1 base from V and 0 bases from J, the junction contained 4 bases not matched to a gene. The germline gives CDR1 MGHRA, CDR2 YSYEKL. CDR3 in amino acids: CASSQAAGVSTDTQYF. Incomplete CDR3 DNA: TGCGCCAGCAGCCAAGCGGCGGGGGTTAGCACAGATACG.

The CDR3 bases that were read are TGTGCCAGTACCAAAACCAATCTCAACACAGGGGACTATGGC. Residues: CASTKTNLNTGDYG. Given in full, the CDR3 is CASTKTNLNTGDYGYTF. J is TRBJ1-2 and V is TRBV19; 7 positions match TRBD1. The read gets to within 3 residues of the CDR3 end, and the germline J gene fills in the rest. Germline trimming cut 7 bases from V and 3 bases from J; bases unmatched to any gene: 17. The CDR3 has 17 residues. Germline V CDR1 and CDR2: LNHDA, SQIVND (reference sequence). Supplemented by reference TRBV19 and TRBJ1-2, the full variable domain reads DGGITQSPKYLFRKEGQNVTLSCEQNLNHDAMYWYRQDPGQGLRLIYYSQIVNDFQKGDIAEGYSVSREKKESFPLTVTSAQKNPTAFYLCASTKTNLNTGDYGYTFGSGTRLTVV.